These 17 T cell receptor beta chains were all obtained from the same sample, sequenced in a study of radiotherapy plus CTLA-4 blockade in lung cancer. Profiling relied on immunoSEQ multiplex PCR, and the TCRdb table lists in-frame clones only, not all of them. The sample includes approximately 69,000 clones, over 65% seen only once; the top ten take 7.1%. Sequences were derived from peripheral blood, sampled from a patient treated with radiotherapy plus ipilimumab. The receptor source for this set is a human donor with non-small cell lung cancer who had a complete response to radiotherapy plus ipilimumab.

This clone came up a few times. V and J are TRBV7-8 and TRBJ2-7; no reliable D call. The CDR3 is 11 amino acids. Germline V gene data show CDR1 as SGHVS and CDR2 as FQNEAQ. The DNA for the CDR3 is TGTGCCAGCAGCCTTGGGATCACAGTCAACGTC. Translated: CASSLGITVNV.

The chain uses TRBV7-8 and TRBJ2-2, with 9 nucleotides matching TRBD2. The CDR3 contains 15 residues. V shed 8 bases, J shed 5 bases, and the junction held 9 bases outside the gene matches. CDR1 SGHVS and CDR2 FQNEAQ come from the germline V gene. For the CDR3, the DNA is TGTGCCAGCTCGGGGCGGGAGGGCCTAACCGGGGAGCTGTTTTTT. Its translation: CASSGREGLTGELFF.

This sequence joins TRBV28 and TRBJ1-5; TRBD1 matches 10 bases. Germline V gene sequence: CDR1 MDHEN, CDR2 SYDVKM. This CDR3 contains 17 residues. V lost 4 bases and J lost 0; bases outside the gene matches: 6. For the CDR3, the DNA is TGTGCCAGCAGTTGGGACAGGGGATCCATTAGCAATCAGCCCCAGCATTTT. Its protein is CASSWDRGSISNQPQHF.

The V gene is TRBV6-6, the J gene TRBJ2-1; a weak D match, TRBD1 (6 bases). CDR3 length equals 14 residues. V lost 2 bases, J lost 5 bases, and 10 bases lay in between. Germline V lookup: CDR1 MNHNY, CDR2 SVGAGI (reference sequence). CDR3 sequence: CASSYVQGDNEQFF. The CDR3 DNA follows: TGTGCCAGCAGTTACGTACAGGGAGACAATGAGCAGTTCTTC.

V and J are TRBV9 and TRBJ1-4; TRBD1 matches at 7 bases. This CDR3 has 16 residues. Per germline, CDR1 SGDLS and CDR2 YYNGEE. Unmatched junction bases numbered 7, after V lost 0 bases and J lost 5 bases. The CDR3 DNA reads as TGTGCCAGCAGCGTAGCTACAGGGGCGAGGAATGAAAAACTGTTTTTT. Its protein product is CASSVATGARNEKLFF.

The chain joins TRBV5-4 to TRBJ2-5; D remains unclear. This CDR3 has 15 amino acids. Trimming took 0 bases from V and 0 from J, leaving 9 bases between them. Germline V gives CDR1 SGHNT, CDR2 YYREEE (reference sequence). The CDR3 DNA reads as TGTGCCAGCAGCTTGGTGGGCCAGTACCAAGAGACCCAGTACTTC. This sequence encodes CASSLVGQYQETQYF.

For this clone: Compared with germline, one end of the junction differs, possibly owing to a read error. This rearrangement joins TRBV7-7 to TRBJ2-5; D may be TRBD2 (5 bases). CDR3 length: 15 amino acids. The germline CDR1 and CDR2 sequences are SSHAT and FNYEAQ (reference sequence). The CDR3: CASSLDGGAQETQYF. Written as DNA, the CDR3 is TGTGCTAGCAGCTTAGACGGAGGCGCCCAAGAGACCCAGTACTTC. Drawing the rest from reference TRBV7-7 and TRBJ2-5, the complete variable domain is GAGVSQSPRYKVTKRGQDVTLRCDPISSHATLYWYQQALGQGPEFLTYFNYEAQPDKSGLPSDRFSAERPEGSISTLTIQRTEQRDSAMYRCASSLDGGAQETQYFGPGTRLLVL.

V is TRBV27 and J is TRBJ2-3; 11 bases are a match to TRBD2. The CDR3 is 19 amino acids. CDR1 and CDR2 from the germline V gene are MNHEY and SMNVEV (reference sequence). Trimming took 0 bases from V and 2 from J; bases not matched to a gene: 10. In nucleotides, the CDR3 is TGTGCCAGCAGTTTATCCTCGGGACTAGCGGACCTTTCCACAGATACGCAGTATTTT. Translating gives CASSLSSGLADLSTDTQYF.

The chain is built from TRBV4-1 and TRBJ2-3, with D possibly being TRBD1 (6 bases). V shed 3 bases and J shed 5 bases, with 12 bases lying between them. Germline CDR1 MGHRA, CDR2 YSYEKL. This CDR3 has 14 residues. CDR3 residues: CASSHLGQIDTQYF. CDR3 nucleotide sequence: TGCGCCAGCAGCCACCTAGGACAGATAGATACGCAGTATTTT.

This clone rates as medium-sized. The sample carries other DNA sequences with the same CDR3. Here the CDR3 reads CAWSVREDQPQHF. DNA for the CDR3: TGTGCCTGGAGTGTACGAGAGGATCAGCCCCAGCATTTT. The chain joins TRBV30 to TRBJ1-5; D remains unclear. Trimming left V 0 bases short and J 5 bases short, with 8 bases between. The CDR3 length is 13 residues. Germline V gene data show CDR1 as GTSNPN and CDR2 as SVGIG (reference sequence).

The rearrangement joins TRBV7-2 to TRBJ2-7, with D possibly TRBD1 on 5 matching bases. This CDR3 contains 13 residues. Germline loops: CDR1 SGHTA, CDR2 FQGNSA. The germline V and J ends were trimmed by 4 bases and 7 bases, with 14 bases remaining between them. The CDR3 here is CASSSTGDGEQYV. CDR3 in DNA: TGTGCCAGCAGCTCAACAGGAGACGGGGAGCAGTACGTC.

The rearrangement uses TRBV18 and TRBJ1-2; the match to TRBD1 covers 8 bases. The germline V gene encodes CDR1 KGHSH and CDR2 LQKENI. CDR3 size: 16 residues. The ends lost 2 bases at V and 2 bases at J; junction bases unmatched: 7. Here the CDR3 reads CASSPSAGGENYGYTF. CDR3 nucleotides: TGTGCCAGCTCACCATCCGCAGGGGGCGAAAACTATGGCTACACCTTC.

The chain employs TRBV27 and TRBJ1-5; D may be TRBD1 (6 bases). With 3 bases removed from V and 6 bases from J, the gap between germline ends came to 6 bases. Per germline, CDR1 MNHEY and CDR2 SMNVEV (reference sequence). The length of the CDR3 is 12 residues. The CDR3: CASSFRGQPQHF. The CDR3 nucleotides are TGTGCCAGCAGTTTCAGGGGTCAGCCCCAGCATTTT.

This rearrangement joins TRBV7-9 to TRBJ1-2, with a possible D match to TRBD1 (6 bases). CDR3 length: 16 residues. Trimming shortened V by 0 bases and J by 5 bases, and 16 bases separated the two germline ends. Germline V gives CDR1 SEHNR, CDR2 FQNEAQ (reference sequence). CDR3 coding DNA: TGTGCCAGCAGCTTAGCGATACAGGGCCAACGGTATGGCTACACCTTC. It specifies CASSLAIQGQRYGYTF.

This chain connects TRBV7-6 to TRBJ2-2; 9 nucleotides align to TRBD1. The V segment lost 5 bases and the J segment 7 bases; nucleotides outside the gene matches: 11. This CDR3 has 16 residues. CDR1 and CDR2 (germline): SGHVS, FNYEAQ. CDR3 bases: TGTGCCAGCAGCGCAGACAGGGGGATGAATGACGGGGAGCTGTTTTTT. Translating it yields CASSADRGMNDGELFF.

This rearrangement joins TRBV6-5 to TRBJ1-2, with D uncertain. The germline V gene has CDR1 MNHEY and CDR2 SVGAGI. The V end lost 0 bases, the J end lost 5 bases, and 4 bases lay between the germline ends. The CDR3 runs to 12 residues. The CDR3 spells CASSYSGYGYTF. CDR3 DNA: TGTGCCAGCAGTTACTCAGGGTATGGCTACACCTTC.

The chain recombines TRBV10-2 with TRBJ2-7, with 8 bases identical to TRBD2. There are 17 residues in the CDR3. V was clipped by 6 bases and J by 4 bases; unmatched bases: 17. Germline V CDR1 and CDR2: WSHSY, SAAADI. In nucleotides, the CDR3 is TGCGCCAGCAGGGGGTATAAAAGAGGGACTAGTATTTACGAGCAGTACGTC. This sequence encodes CASRGYKRGTSIYEQYV.